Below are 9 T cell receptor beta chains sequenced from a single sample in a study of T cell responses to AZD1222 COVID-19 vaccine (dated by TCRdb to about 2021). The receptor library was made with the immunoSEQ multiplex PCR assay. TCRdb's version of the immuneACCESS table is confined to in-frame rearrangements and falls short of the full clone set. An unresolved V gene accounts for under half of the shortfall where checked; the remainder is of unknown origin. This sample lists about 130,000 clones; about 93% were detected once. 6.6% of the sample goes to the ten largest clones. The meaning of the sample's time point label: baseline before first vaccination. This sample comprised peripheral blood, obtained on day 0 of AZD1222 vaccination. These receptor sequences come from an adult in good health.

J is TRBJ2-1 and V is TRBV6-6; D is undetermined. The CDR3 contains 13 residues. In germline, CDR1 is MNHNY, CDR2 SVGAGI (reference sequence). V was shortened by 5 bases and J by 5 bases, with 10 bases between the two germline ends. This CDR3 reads CASSLDWNNEQFF. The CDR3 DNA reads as TGTGCCAGCAGTCTCGACTGGAACAATGAGCAGTTCTTC.

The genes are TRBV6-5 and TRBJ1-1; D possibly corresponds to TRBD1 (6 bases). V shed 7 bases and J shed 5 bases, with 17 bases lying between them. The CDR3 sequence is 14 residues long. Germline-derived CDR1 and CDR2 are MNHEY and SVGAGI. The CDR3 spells CASIQGWGKTEAFF. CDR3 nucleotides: TGTGCCAGCATCCAGGGGTGGGGAAAAACTGAAGCTTTCTTT.

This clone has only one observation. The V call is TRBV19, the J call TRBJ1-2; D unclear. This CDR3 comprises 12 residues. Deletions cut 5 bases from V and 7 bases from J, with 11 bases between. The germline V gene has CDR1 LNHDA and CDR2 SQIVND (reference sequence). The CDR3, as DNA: TGTGCCAGTAGTCCTTATCCCGGTGGCTACACCTTC. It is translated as CASSPYPGGYTF.

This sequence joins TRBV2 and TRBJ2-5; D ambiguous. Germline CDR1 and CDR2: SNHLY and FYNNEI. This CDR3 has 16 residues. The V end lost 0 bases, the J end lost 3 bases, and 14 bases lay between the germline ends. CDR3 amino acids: CASSEAIWVREETQYF. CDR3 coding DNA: TGTGCCAGCAGTGAAGCGATCTGGGTCCGCGAAGAGACCCAGTACTTC.

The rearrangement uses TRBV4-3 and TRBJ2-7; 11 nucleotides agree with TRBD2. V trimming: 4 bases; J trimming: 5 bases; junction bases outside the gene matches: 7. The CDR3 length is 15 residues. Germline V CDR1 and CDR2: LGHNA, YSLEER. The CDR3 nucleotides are TGCGCCAGCAGCCGAACTAGCGGGAGATTTAACGAGCAGTACTTC. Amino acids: CASSRTSGRFNEQYF.

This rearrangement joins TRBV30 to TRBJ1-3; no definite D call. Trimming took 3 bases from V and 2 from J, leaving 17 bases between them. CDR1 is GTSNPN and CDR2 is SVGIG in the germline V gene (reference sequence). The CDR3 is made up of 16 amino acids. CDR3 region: CAWSRTPPGTGNTIYF. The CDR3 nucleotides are TGTGCCTGGAGCCGAACTCCACCGGGGACTGGAAACACCATATATTTT.

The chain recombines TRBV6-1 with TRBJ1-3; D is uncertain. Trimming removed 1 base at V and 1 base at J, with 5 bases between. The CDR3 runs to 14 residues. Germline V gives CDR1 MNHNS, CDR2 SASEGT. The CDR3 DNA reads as TGTGCCAGCAGTGAAGGGGGATCTGGAAACACCATATATTTT. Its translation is CASSEGGSGNTIYF.

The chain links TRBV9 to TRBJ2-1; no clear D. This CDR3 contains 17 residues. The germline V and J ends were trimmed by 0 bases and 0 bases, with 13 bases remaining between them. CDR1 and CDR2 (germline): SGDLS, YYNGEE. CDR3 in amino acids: CASSVDAGPVSYNEQFF. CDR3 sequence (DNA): TGTGCCAGCAGCGTAGATGCCGGACCGGTCTCCTACAATGAGCAGTTCTTC.

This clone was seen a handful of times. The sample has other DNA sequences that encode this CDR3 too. CDR3 sequence: CASSPNRNTEAFF. In nucleotides, the CDR3 is TGCGCCAGCAGCCCAAACAGGAACACTGAAGCTTTCTTT. The chain is built from TRBV5-1 and TRBJ1-1, with D uncertain. Trimming took off 4 bases at V and 1 base at J, with 8 bases between the two ends. Germline CDR1 SGHRS, CDR2 YFSETQ. There are 13 residues in the CDR3.